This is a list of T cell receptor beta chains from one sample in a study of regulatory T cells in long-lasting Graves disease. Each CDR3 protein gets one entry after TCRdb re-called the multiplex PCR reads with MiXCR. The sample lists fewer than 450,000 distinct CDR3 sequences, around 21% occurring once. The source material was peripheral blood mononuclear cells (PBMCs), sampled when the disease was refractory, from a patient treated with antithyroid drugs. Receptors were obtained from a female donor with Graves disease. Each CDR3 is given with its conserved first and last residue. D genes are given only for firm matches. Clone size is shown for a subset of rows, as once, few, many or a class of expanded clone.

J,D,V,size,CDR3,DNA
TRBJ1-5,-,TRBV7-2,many,CASREGFQPQHF,TGTGCCAGCAGGGAGGGGTTTCAGCCCCAGCATTTT
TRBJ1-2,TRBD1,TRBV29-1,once,CSVLDRGDGYTF,TGCAGCGTTCTGGACAGGGGGGATGGCTACACCTTC
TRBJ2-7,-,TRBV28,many,CASSIQGLLGSYEQYF,TGTGCCAGCAGTATACAGGGTTTGTTAGGGTCCTACGAGCAGTACTTC
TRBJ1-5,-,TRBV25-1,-,CASSERPRPGPNQPQHF,TGTGCCAGCAGTGAACGTCCAAGGCCGGGCCCTAATCAGCCCCAGCATTTT
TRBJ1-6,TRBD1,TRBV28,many,CASSSTGVFYNSPLHF,TGTGCCAGCAGCTCGACAGGGGTGTTCTATAATTCACCCCTCCACTTT
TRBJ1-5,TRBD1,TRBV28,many,CASSLTKQGASNQPQHF,TGTGCCAGCAGTTTAACTAAACAGGGGGCGAGCAATCAGCCCCAGCATTTT
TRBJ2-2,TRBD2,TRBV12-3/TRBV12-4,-,CASSPPFWSGRSGELFF,TGTGCCAGCAGTCCCCCTTTTTGGAGCGGGAGATCCGGGGAGCTGTTTTTT
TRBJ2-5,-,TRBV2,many,CASRREVTETQYF,TGTGCCAGCAGGAGGGAGGTAACCGAGACCCAGTACTTC
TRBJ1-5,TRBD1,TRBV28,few,CASSSPGQGNQPQHF,TGTGCCAGCAGTTCCCCGGGACAGGGCAATCAGCCCCAGCATTTT
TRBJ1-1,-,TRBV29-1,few,CSVIQGNTEAFF,TGCAGCGTCATACAGGGAAACACTGAAGCTTTCTTT
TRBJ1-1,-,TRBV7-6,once,CASSSRERGWGQNTEAFF,TGTGCCAGCAGCTCTAGGGAGCGGGGGTGGGGACAGAACACTGAAGCTTTCTTT
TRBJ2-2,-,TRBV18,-,CASSPLPHLAGELFF,TGTGCCAGCTCACCACTCCCTCATTTGGCCGGGGAGCTGTTTTTT